This T cell receptor beta chain is drawn from a study of cytomegalovirus exposure and HLA in healthy donors. Findings and caveats of the study: Among the CMV-associated chains, a few were confirmed in vitro as specific for CMV antigens. A later analysis showed TCR association rates differing by HLA locus, peaking at DRB1 and lowest at HLA-C.

At the time of sampling, donors were nominally healthy, though unrecorded immune exposures were likely. V lost 0 bases and J 4 bases, leaving 7 bases between the germline ends. The CDR3 consists of 13 residues. In germline, CDR1 is SNHLY, CDR2 FYNNEI. About this clone itself: What it binds is not known.

The PCR used 60 Vbeta and 13 Jbeta primers. In the study's own analysis: Among the unique TCR beta chains that a later analysis counted, about 81 million in all, roughly 11 million were shared. Produced via immunoSEQ multiplex PCR; TCRdb's table is partial and in-frame only. V, J and clone size were drawn from that table, and D and trimming were deduced from the DNA. The data hold under 250,000 clones, with around 81% observed a single time. The rearrangement uses TRBV2 and TRBJ2-7; D unclear. The receptor's source is a woman between 45 and 65 years old in good health and CMV-seropositive. The sample consisted of PBMCs. For the CDR3, the DNA is TGTGCCAGCAGTGAAGCGCTCAGATACGAGCAGTACTTC. Translating it yields CASSEALRYEQYF.